The rows below give T cell receptor beta chains drawn from one sample of a study of cytomegalovirus exposure and HLA in healthy donors. Libraries were prepared by immunoSEQ multiplex PCR; TCRdb keeps only in-frame clonotypes and omits some of them. The repertoire holds under 200,000 clones, with 75% to 80% as singletons. The sequenced material came from PBMCs. Receptors originate from a woman aged 40 to 50 in good health and CMV-seropositive. CDR3s include the opening cysteine and the closing phenylalanine or tryptophan. The D gene is left open where the match is weak. A row's size may be missing; if present it is once, few, many or a size class.

J gene | V gene | D gene | clone size | CDR3 protein | CDR3 DNA
TRBJ2-4 | TRBV6-5 | . | once | CASSSGTPIAKNIQYF | TGTGCCAGCAGTTCCGGGACACCGATAGCCAAAAACATTCAGTACTTC
TRBJ2-3 | TRBV19 | TRBD1 | . | CASSTLRQGTQYF | TGTGCCAGTAGTACCCTCAGACAGGGAACGCAGTATTTT
TRBJ1-4 | TRBV7-8 | TRBD1 | . | CASSRAGGLNEKLFF | TGTGCCAGCAGCCGCGCAGGGGGCCTCAATGAAAAACTGTTTTTT
TRBJ2-5 | TRBV4-2 | TRBD1 | . | CASSRPGQEETQYF | TGTGCCAGCAGCCGCCCGGGACAGGAAGAGACCCAGTACTTC
TRBJ2-7 | TRBV7-2 | . | few | CASSLQQVSYEQYF | TGTGCCAGCAGCTTACAGCAGGTATCCTACGAGCAGTACTTC
TRBJ1-1 | TRBV30 | TRBD1 | few | CAWSRQGNTEAFF | TGTGCCTGGAGTCGACAGGGGAACACTGAAGCTTTCTTT
TRBJ2-5 | TRBV2 | TRBD1 | . | CASSLDREETQYF | TGTGCCAGCAGTTTGGACAGGGAAGAGACCCAGTACTTC
TRBJ2-2 | TRBV10-3 | TRBD2 | . | CAISEAGGDTGELFF | TGTGCCATCAGTGAAGCGGGAGGGGACACCGGGGAGCTGTTTTTT
TRBJ2-3 | TRBV2 | . | . | CASDLASSDTQYF | TGTGCCAGCGACCTAGCGAGTTCAGATACGCAGTATTTT
TRBJ2-7 | TRBV5-5 | TRBD2 | . | CASSLVPSGSGEQYF | TGTGCCAGCAGCTTGGTGCCTAGCGGGAGTGGCGAGCAGTACTTC
TRBJ1-6 | TRBV29-1 | TRBD1 | . | CSVWTGEGDSPLHF | TGCAGCGTTTGGACAGGGGAGGGGGATTCACCCCTCCACTTT
TRBJ1-2 | TRBV29-1 | TRBD1 | . | CSVQGDSNYGYTF | TGCAGCGTTCAAGGGGACAGTAACTATGGCTACACCTTC
TRBJ1-2 | TRBV7-9 | TRBD1 | few | CASSFGTEYGYTF | TGTGCCAGCAGCTTCGGGACAGAATATGGCTACACCTTC
TRBJ2-5 | TRBV4-1 | . | . | CASSQPPAGGQETQYF | TGCGCCAGCAGCCAACCTCCGGCTGGCGGCCAAGAGACCCAGTACTTC
TRBJ2-2 | TRBV7-8 | . | few | CASSSGPTGELFF | TGTGCCAGCAGCTCGGGTCCCACCGGGGAGCTGTTTTTT